Sequencing of this T cell receptor beta chain was carried out in a study of blood T cell repertoires in COVID-19. Study in general: The analysed material was cDNA or gDNA that came from T cells, B-cell-depleted T cells, or PBMCs.

Trimming stripped 1 base from V and 7 bases from J, with 18 bases between. Germline-derived CDR1 and CDR2 are SGHTS and YDEGEE. The CDR3 contains 16 residues. Some clones are missing from TCRdb's copy, which holds only in-frame ones; the method was immunoSEQ multiplex PCR. The sample lists around 140,000 clones, 87% seen once, with about 2.5% in the top ten. Specimen: peripheral blood. The rearrangement joins TRBV5-8 to TRBJ2-4; TRBD1 might be the D (7 bases). This clonotype was sampled from a man aged 45-65 years with active COVID-19. The CDR3 DNA is TGTGCCAGCAGCTTGCGGCAGTCAGGGGGGAGTAACATTCAGTACTTC. It encodes CASSLRQSGGSNIQYF.